These 28 T cell receptor beta chains were all obtained from the same sample, sequenced in a study of cytomegalovirus exposure and HLA in healthy donors. Clones were read by immunoSEQ multiplex PCR, and TCRdb kept only the in-frame ones, dropping some. The sample comprises about 56,000 clones, 90% to 95% of which are singletons, and over 1.5% rests with the top ten. Sequenced material: PBMCs. Receptors originate from a woman between 18 and 29 years old in good health and CMV-seropositive.

The CDR3 loop reads CASSIFDSSYEQYF. The DNA for the CDR3 is TGTGCCAGCAGTATCTTCGACAGCTCCTACGAGCAGTACTTC. This chain uses TRBV27 with TRBJ2-7; the D gene is possibly TRBD1 (5 bases). V lost 5 bases and J 0 bases, leaving 11 bases between the germline ends. Germline values: CDR1 MNHEY, CDR2 SMNVEV (reference sequence). This CDR3 is 14 amino acids long.

A single count supports this clone. CDR3 bases: TGTGCCAGCAGAACAGGGCTGGGTGCCGGAAACACCATATATTTT. Protein sequence: CASRTGLGAGNTIYF. The V and J genes are TRBV2 and TRBJ1-3; the D gene is possibly TRBD1 (6 bases). The V gene's germline CDR1 is SNHLY and CDR2 FYNNEI. V lost 6 bases and J 4 bases, leaving 16 bases between the germline ends. This CDR3 is 15 amino acids long.

CDR3 in amino acids: CASSPGQGHEKLFF. CDR3 nucleotide sequence: TGTGCCAGCAGCCCTGGACAGGGCCATGAAAAACTGTTTTTT. The chain recombines TRBV7-2 with TRBJ1-4; TRBD1 agrees at 8 bases. CDR1 is SGHTA, CDR2 FQGNSA, per germline. The CDR3 consists of 14 residues. The trim removed 5 bases at V and 6 bases at J, leaving 5 bases unmatched.

This clone was observed a handful of times. The chain is built from TRBV5-5 and TRBJ2-7; 9 bases align to TRBD2. The J segment lost 3 bases and the V segment lost 0 bases, leaving 10 bases of the junction unmatched. The CDR3 runs to 17 residues. Germline V gene data show CDR1 as SGHKS and CDR2 as YYEKEE (reference sequence). CDR3 protein: CASSLAGGAGGLYEQYF. CDR3 DNA sequence: TGTGCCAGCAGCTTGGCCGGCGGGGCGGGGGGGCTCTACGAGCAGTACTTC.

CDR3 amino acids: CASHSGDAYNSPLHF. In DNA, the CDR3 is TGTGCCAGCCATTCAGGGGACGCCTATAATTCACCCCTCCACTTT. The J gene is TRBJ1-6, the V gene TRBV27, with D possibly being TRBD1 (6 bases). CDR1 is MNHEY and CDR2 is SMNVEV in the germline V gene (reference sequence). The V end lost 8 bases, the J end lost 2 bases, and 13 bases lay between the germline ends. There are 15 residues in the CDR3.

The chain links TRBV5-1 to TRBJ2-3; TRBD2 matches at 8 bases. From germline, CDR1 is SGHRS and CDR2 YFSETQ. The CDR3 is made up of 14 amino acids. Losses at the gene ends were 2 bases for V and 3 bases for J; bases not matched to a gene: 2. The chain's CDR3 is CASSLLADTDTQYF. The CDR3 DNA follows: TGCGCCAGCAGCTTACTAGCGGATACAGATACGCAGTATTTT.

V usage is TRBV27 and J usage is TRBJ2-2, with a possible D match to TRBD1 (6 bases). Germline-derived CDR1 and CDR2 are MNHEY and SMNVEV (reference sequence). V lost 8 bases, J lost 1 base, and 11 bases lay in between. The CDR3 loop spans 14 amino acids. CDR3 DNA: TGTGCCAGCGGCGAGGGACAGAACACCGGGGAGCTGTTTTTT. This sequence encodes CASGEGQNTGELFF.

The chain links TRBV7-9 to TRBJ2-7; TRBD2 aligns across 9 bases. V lost 2 bases and J lost 4; bases outside the gene matches: 6. CDR3 length: 15 amino acids. Germline V gives CDR1 SEHNR, CDR2 FQNEAQ (reference sequence). This CDR3 is CASSLTSGRGYEQYF. The CDR3 DNA follows: TGTGCCAGCAGCTTAACTAGCGGGCGGGGATACGAGCAGTACTTC.

This clone was detected once. V is TRBV5-1 and J is TRBJ2-7, with D possibly TRBD1 on 5 matching bases. Germline CDR1 reads SGHRS; CDR2 reads YFSETQ. Deletions cut 0 bases from V and 6 bases from J, with 13 bases between. The CDR3 totals 14 residues. Here the CDR3 DNA reads TGCGCCAGCAGCTTGGTTCAGGGCCACCGCGAGCAGTACTTC. Its translation is CASSLVQGHREQYF.

The chain recombines TRBV19 with TRBJ2-3, with TRBD2 matching over 10 bases. Trimming at V came to 3 bases and at J to 4 bases, leaving 7 bases not matched to a gene. This CDR3 spans 16 amino acids. Germline V gives CDR1 LNHDA, CDR2 SQIVND (reference sequence). CDR3 amino acids: CASSIERGGPADTQYF. The CDR3 nucleotides read TGTGCCAGTAGTATCGAGCGGGGGGGCCCGGCAGATACGCAGTATTTT.

The J gene is TRBJ1-2, the V gene TRBV19; 7 nucleotides match TRBD1. CDR1 is LNHDA, CDR2 SQIVND, per germline (reference sequence). This CDR3 has 19 amino acids. The V segment lost 4 bases and the J segment 2 bases; nucleotides outside the gene matches: 19. CDR3 nucleotide sequence: TGTGCCAGTAGTAACAGGCCCAATTACCGGGACAGTACAAACTATGGCTACACCTTC. Encoded protein: CASSNRPNYRDSTNYGYTF.

The chain employs TRBV7-2 and TRBJ1-4; TRBD1 might be the D (6 bases). The V end was cut by 0 bases, the J end by 5 bases, with 13 bases between. This CDR3 has 16 amino acids. Germline CDR1 and CDR2: SGHTA and FQGNSA. In DNA, the CDR3 is TGTGCCAGCAGCTTAGCCGCGGGGGGCGGGAATGAAAAACTGTTTTTT. Translating gives CASSLAAGGGNEKLFF.

The rearrangement links TRBV18 to TRBJ1-5, with D perhaps matching TRBD1 (6 bases). The V end lost 2 bases, the J end lost 5 bases, and 22 bases lay between the germline ends. Germline V gene data show CDR1 as KGHSH and CDR2 as LQKENI. The CDR3 contains 18 residues. CDR3 sequence reads: CASSPSGAGANQHQPQHF. The CDR3 DNA reads as TGTGCCAGCTCACCATCTGGGGCAGGGGCGAACCAGCATCAGCCCCAGCATTTT. The full variable domain, rest sourced from reference TRBV18 and TRBJ1-5, is NAGVMQNPRHLVRRRGQEARLRCSPMKGHSHVYWYRQLPEEGLKFMVYLQKENIIDESGMPKERFSAEFPKEGPSILRIQQVVRGDSAAYFCASSPSGAGANQHQPQHFGDGTRLSIL.

The V call is TRBV7-2, the J call TRBJ1-4; 10 nucleotides agree with TRBD1. The CDR3 is 15 residues long. CDR1 is SGHTA, CDR2 FQGNSA, per germline. V trimming: 6 bases; J trimming: 8 bases; junction bases outside the gene matches: 9. For the CDR3, the DNA is TGTGCCAGCAGACCAGACAGGGGGCTTTGGGAAAAACTGTTTTTT. It encodes CASRPDRGLWEKLFF.

V gene TRBV6-5 combines with J gene TRBJ2-5, with D perhaps matching TRBD1 (6 bases). Germline CDR1 is MNHEY and CDR2 is SVGAGI. The germline V and J ends were trimmed by 6 bases and 4 bases, with 18 bases remaining between them. The CDR3 is made up of 15 amino acids. Here the CDR3 reads CASSYGTSRAETQYF. The CDR3 DNA reads as TGTGCCAGCAGCTACGGGACATCCCGGGCAGAGACCCAGTACTTC.

The genes are TRBV15 and TRBJ2-7; perhaps TRBD2 as D (6 bases). Germline V CDR1 and CDR2: LNHNV, YYDKDF (reference sequence). The length of the CDR3 is 16 residues. The V and J ends lost 0 bases and 2 bases respectively, with 14 bases between them. This CDR3 is CATSREPTDYTYEQYF. CDR3 coding DNA: TGTGCCACCAGCAGAGAGCCGACGGACTACACCTACGAGCAGTACTTC. Complete variable domain (other parts from reference TRBV15 and TRBJ2-7): DAMVIQNPRYQVTQFGKPVTLSCSQTLNHNVMYWYQQKSSQAPKLLFHYYDKDFNNEADTPDNFQSRRPNTSFCFLDIRSPGLGDTAMYLCATSREPTDYTYEQYFGPGTRLTVT.

This chain connects TRBV18 to TRBJ2-7, with 9 bases identical to TRBD1. The CDR3 spans 13 residues. Germline V lookup: CDR1 KGHSH, CDR2 LQKENI. V trimming: 3 bases; J trimming: 7 bases; junction bases outside the gene matches: 4. The CDR3 DNA sequence: TGTGCCAGCTCACCCGGGACAGGGCTTGAGCAGTACTTC. Its protein product is CASSPGTGLEQYF.

In its sample, this clone was seen once. The J gene is TRBJ2-2, the V gene TRBV29-1, with a tentative D call TRBD2 (5 bases). V was clipped by 0 bases and J by 6 bases, with 11 bases between them. The CDR3 totals 14 residues. The germline V gene has CDR1 SQVTM and CDR2 ANQGSEA. The CDR3: CSVEDGLGAGELFF. For the CDR3, the DNA is TGCAGCGTTGAAGACGGACTGGGTGCCGGGGAGCTGTTTTTT.

The chain couples TRBV7-8 to TRBJ1-1; unclear D gene. Germline V CDR1 and CDR2: SGHVS, FQNEAQ. V lost 5 bases and J lost 1, with 17 bases in between. This CDR3 region has 16 residues. CDR3: CASSVVLNGKNTEAFF. The CDR3 DNA reads as TGTGCCAGCAGCGTAGTCTTAAACGGGAAGAACACTGAAGCTTTCTTT.

The chain employs TRBV6-6 and TRBJ1-6, with a possible D match to TRBD1 (6 bases). This CDR3 contains 13 residues. Germline CDR1 reads MNHNY; CDR2 reads SVGAGI (reference sequence). The V end was cut by 6 bases, the J end by 11 bases, with 14 bases between. The CDR3 sequence: CASSVTGKTPLHF. In nucleotides, the CDR3 is TGTGCCAGCAGCGTCACAGGGAAGACACCCCTCCACTTT.

As concerns this clone: The CDR3 carries no conserved terminal phenylalanine or tryptophan, so it likely arises from a read error. No DNA is shown, since the ends of the CDR3 on it are uncertain; the CDR3 is the one TCRdb lists. The chain joins TRBV5-3 to TRBJ2-7; TRBD1, the table's D call, lacks a check against the DNA. TRBV5-3 has ORF status, its function being uncertain. The CDR3 spans 11 amino acids, including both terminal residues. CDR3 sequence reads: CARSLDAGPQI.

This chain uses TRBV5-6 with TRBJ2-2; 7 nucleotides agree with TRBD1. There are 15 residues in the CDR3. CDR1 is SGHDT and CDR2 is YYEEEE in the germline V gene. After removal of 1 base from V and 7 bases from J, the junction contained 7 bases not matched to a gene. CDR3 region: CASSLTGVGSGELFF. CDR3 sequence (DNA): TGTGCCAGCAGCTTGACAGGGGTTGGTAGCGGGGAGCTGTTTTTT.

In its sample, this clone was seen once. The gene calls are TRBV6-5 and TRBJ1-2, with 7 bases identical to TRBD1. The CDR3 totals 15 residues. Germline V gene lookup returns CDR1 MNHEY and CDR2 SVGAGI. After removal of 2 bases from V and 5 bases from J, the junction contained 8 bases not matched to a gene. For the CDR3, the DNA is TGTGCCAGCAGTTACATGGGACAGTATGATTATGGCTACACCTTC. This codes for CASSYMGQYDYGYTF.

V gene TRBV6-7 combines with J gene TRBJ2-7, with 15 bases that match TRBD2. TRBV6-7 is sorted into the ORF group, with uncertain function. With 3 bases clipped from V and 1 base from J, the junction kept 1 base outside the gene matches. This CDR3 comprises 16 residues. CDR3 in amino acids: CASSYGLAGGSYEQYF. The CDR3 region has the DNA TGTGCCAGCAGTTATGGACTAGCGGGGGGGTCCTACGAGCAGTACTTC.

This chain uses TRBV5-4 with TRBJ2-7; 9 nucleotides align to TRBD1. J lost 2 bases, V lost 4 bases, and 4 bases had no gene match. Per the germline V gene, CDR1 is SGHNT and CDR2 is YYREEE (reference sequence). The CDR3 spans 14 residues. For the CDR3, the DNA is TGTGCCAGCAGCCCCCGGGACAGGGCCTACGAGCAGTACTTC. It yields the protein CASSPRDRAYEQYF.

CDR3 region: CASSVLTGELFF. In nucleotides, the CDR3 is TGTGCCAGCAGTGTACTAACCGGGGAGCTGTTTTTT. The chain carries TRBV28 and TRBJ2-2; D unclear. The V gene's germline CDR1 is MDHEN and CDR2 SYDVKM. CDR3 length equals 12 residues. Trimming took 5 bases from V and 5 from J, leaving 6 bases between them.

This rearrangement joins TRBV7-9 to TRBJ1-2; no definite D call. This CDR3 is 14 amino acids long. V lost 2 bases and J lost 6, with 13 bases in between. Germline-derived CDR1 and CDR2 are SEHNR and FQNEAQ (reference sequence). CDR3 nucleotide sequence: TGTGCCAGCAGCTTAAGGCCCAGCGCCGATGGCTACACCTTC. This sequence encodes CASSLRPSADGYTF.

The rearrangement joins TRBV10-3 to TRBJ2-3; 10 bases line up with TRBD2. CDR1 and CDR2 (germline): ENHRY, SYGVKD. J lost 14 bases, V lost 2 bases, and 7 bases had no gene match. The CDR3 contains 13 residues. The CDR3 sequence is CAISEPSGRDRYF. Here the CDR3 DNA reads TGTGCCATCAGTGAGCCTAGCGGGAGAGATAGGTATTTT.